The T cell receptor (beta chain) described here comes from a study of liver allograft versus peripheral blood T cells. About the study: A comparison was made between T cell receptor repertoires in transplanted livers and those in recipients' peripheral blood.

V was clipped by 0 bases and J by 7 bases, with 13 bases between them. This CDR3 is 15 amino acids long. Germline lookup yields CDR1 ENHRY and CDR2 SYGVKD. TCRdb ran MiXCR on the reads and lists one entry per CDR3 protein. The sample has about 7,800 distinct CDR3 sequences, approximately 17% seen once; the top ten hold roughly 1.5%. General study results and limits: Intra-allograft T cell receptor repertoires in the liver reportedly differed from peripheral blood repertoires.

This clonotype was observed many times. The antigen is undetermined. The TCR sequence derives from a human patient who had a liver transplant. T cells may partly derive from the graft donor. The chain links TRBV10-3 to TRBJ2-1; D ambiguous. CDR3 coding DNA: TGTGCCATCAGTGAGTCTCGGACCTCATCAAATGAGCAGTTCTTC. Residues: CAISESRTSSNEQFF.